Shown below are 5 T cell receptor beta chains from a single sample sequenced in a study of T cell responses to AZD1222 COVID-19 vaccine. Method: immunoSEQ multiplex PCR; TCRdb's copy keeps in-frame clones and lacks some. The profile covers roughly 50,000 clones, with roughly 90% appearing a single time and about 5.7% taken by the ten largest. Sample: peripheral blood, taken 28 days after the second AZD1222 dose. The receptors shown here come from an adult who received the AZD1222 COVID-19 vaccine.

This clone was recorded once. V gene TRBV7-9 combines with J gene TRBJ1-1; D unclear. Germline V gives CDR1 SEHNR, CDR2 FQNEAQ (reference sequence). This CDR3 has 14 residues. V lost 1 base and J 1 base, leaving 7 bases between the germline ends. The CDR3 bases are TGTGCCAGCAGCTTAGGAGGAGCGAACACTGAAGCTTTCTTT. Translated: CASSLGGANTEAFF.

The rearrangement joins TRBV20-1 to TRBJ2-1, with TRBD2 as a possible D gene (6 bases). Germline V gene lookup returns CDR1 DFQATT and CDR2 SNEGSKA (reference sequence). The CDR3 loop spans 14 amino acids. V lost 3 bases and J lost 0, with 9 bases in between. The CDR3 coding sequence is TGCAGTGCTAGTGGGGGGAGCTCCTACAATGAGCAGTTCTTC. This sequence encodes CSASGGSSYNEQFF.

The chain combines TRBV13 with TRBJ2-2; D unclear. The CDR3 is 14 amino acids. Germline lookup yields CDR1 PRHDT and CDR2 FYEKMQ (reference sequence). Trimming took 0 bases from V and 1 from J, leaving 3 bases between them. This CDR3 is CASSLGLNTGELFF. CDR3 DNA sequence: TGTGCCAGCAGCTTAGGACTGAACACCGGGGAGCTGTTTTTT.

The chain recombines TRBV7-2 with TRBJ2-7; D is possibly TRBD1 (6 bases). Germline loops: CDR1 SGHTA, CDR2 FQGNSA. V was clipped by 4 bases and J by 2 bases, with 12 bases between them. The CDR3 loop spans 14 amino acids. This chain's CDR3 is CASSSRQAPYEQYF. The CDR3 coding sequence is TGTGCCAGCAGCTCCCGACAGGCCCCCTACGAGCAGTACTTC.

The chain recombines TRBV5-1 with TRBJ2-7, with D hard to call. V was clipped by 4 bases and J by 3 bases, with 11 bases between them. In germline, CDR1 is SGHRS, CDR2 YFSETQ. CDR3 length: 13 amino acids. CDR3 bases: TGCGCCAGCAGCCAATCCGGATTCTACGAGCAGTACTTC. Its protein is CASSQSGFYEQYF.